This is a list of T cell receptor beta chains from one sample in a study of shared clonotypes between healthy human individuals. Measured with immunoSEQ multiplex PCR; TCRdb has only the in-frame clones, and not every one. The sample has approximately 1.1 million clones; approximately 78% are singletons. Sequenced input: memory CD4+ T cells from PBMCs. Source of these receptors: a young man in good health. Some clones in this sample may be carry-over from other donors' samples. Each CDR3 is given without its conserved first and last residue.

CDR3 protein,V gene
ASSYDRAQPQH,TRBV6-5
ASSPRVEWSLF,TRBV7-2
ASSLVRPNTEAF,TRBV5-1
ASSSWTGNYGYT,TRBV28
ASSPTVSPDTQY,TRBV18
ASSPGPNYGYT,TRBV6-6
ASSPDPGVTGELF,TRBV11-2
ASTLGGGSETQY,TRBV11-2
ASSLGVGGSGGETQY,TRBV7-6
ASSLARGSGAQETQY,TRBV7-9
ASSQPGQVYGYT,TRBV28
ASGQAVDNEQF,TRBV27
ASSPGDRGSYEQY,TRBV5-1